The 20 T cell receptor beta chains given below trace back to one sample, sequenced in a study of Graves' ophthalmopathy and Graves' hyperthyroidism. RNA transcripts were the source from which TCR beta CDR3 regions were amplified. First-round RT-PCR employed HTBI primers, with a second-round multiplex PCR after it. Each CDR3 protein gets one entry after TCRdb re-called the multiplex PCR reads with MiXCR. This table holds about 640,000 distinct CDR3 sequences, about 41% found once. The sequenced sample consisted of peripheral blood. Every receptor here comes from an adult man with Graves' ophthalmopathy.

This clonotype was seen a handful of times. J is TRBJ2-2 and V is TRBV11-2, with 8 bases fitting TRBD1. Trimming removed 5 bases from V and 3 bases from J; junction bases left unmatched: 5. Germline CDR1 is SGHAT and CDR2 is FQNNGV. The CDR3 is made up of 15 amino acids. DNA for the CDR3: TGTGCCAGCAGCCCAGGACAGGGCCACACCGGGGAGCTGTTTTTT. Protein product: CASSPGQGHTGELFF.

The chain is built from TRBV25-1 and TRBJ1-3; the D gene is possibly TRBD1 (6 bases). The CDR3 contains 17 residues. V was pared by 3 bases and J by 8 bases, with 23 bases between. The germline CDR1 and CDR2 sequences are MGHDK and SYGVNS. The DNA of the CDR3 is TGTGCCAGCAGTGATTTGGGGGGCGCAAGGGATGGCTACACCATATATTTT. It is translated as CASSDLGGARDGYTIYF. Complete variable domain (other parts from reference TRBV25-1 and TRBJ1-3): EADIYQTPRYLVIGTGKKITLECSQTMGHDKMYWYQQDPGMELHLIHYSYGVNSTEKGDLSSESTVSRIRTEHFPLTLESARPSHTSQYLCASSDLGGARDGYTIYFGEGSWLTVV.

This clonotype was counted at least ten times. This chain uses TRBV10-3 with TRBJ1-2; tentatively, D is TRBD1 (6 bases). The CDR3 is made up of 16 amino acids. Looked up from germline, CDR1 is ENHRY and CDR2 is SYGVKD. The germline V and J ends were trimmed by 10 bases and 2 bases, with 23 bases remaining between them. CDR3 nucleotide sequence: TGTGCCAGCACGGCAGGGGCCCCGACAGCGAACTATGGCTACACCTTC. Protein sequence: CASTAGAPTANYGYTF.

This clonotype was seen at least ten times. The chain employs TRBV25-1 and TRBJ1-2, with 10 bases aligning to TRBD1. The V and J ends lost 6 bases and 8 bases, in that order; junction bases with no gene match: 6. This CDR3 has 13 amino acids. Germline V CDR1 and CDR2: MGHDK, SYGVNS. This CDR3 is CASRPGQGRGYTF. The CDR3 DNA follows: TGTGCCAGCAGGCCGGGACAGGGGAGAGGCTACACCTTC.

This clonotype came up many times. The CDR3 nucleotides read TGTGCCAGCAGCCACTGGTATAGCAATCAGCCCCAGCATTTT. Residues: CASSHWYSNQPQHF. J is TRBJ1-5 and V is TRBV5-6; D not certain. CDR3 length: 14 residues. Germline values: CDR1 SGHDT, CDR2 YYEEEE. V was shortened by 4 bases and J by 0 bases, with 8 bases between the two germline ends.

Notes on this clonotype: This sequence may be a read error, since a much larger clone differs from it by one base. The chain is built from TRBV20-1 and TRBJ1-4; no definite D call. The CDR3 runs to 14 residues. Germline assignment: CDR1 DFQATT and CDR2 SNEGSKA (reference sequence). CDR3 sequence: CGASRRREREKLFF. DNA for the CDR3: TGCGGTGCATCCCGTCGGAGGGAAAGGGAAAAACTGTTTTTT.

The table lists this clonotype with many counts. The V and J genes are TRBV9 and TRBJ2-7; 9 bases agree with TRBD2. This CDR3 has 14 amino acids. Germline V gives CDR1 SGDLS, CDR2 YYNGEE. The junction had 3 bases not matched to a gene; V was cut back by 4 bases and J by 1 base. The CDR3 nucleotides are TGTGCCAGCAGCCATAGCGGGAGTTCCTACGAGCAGTACTTC. This gives the protein CASSHSGSSYEQYF.

This clonotype was counted ten times or more. V is TRBV5-1 and J is TRBJ2-5; D call uncertain. The CDR3 runs 13 residues. V was clipped by 2 bases and J by 3 bases, with 8 bases between them. The germline gives CDR1 SGHRS, CDR2 YFSETQ. The CDR3 loop is CASSFWEKETQYF. Written as DNA, the CDR3 is TGCGCCAGCAGCTTCTGGGAAAAAGAGACCCAGTACTTC.

The chain links TRBV25-1 to TRBJ2-7; a weak D match, TRBD2 (5 bases). Germline CDR1 MGHDK, CDR2 SYGVNS. Trimming shortened V by 6 bases and J by 3 bases, and 15 bases separated the two germline ends. This CDR3 is 14 amino acids long. Here the CDR3 DNA reads TGTGCCAGCAGCGTTGAAGACGGGGTCTACGAGCAGTACTTC. Amino acids: CASSVEDGVYEQYF.

This clonotype was counted at least ten times. The J gene is TRBJ2-7, the V gene TRBV9; either TRBD1 or TRBD2 may fit D (5 bases each). V gave up 2 bases and J gave up 4 bases, with 16 bases separating them. The CDR3 has 15 amino acids. Looked up from germline, CDR1 is SGDLS and CDR2 is YYNGEE. DNA of the CDR3: TGTGCCAGCAGCGTCTCCGGGACCGCGCTGTACGAGCAGTACTTC. This gives the protein CASSVSGTALYEQYF.

Remarks on this clonotype: One end of the junction does not line up with germline, which may come from a read error. The rearrangement links TRBV6-5 to TRBJ2-7; 7 nucleotides align to TRBD1. The CDR3 extends over 15 amino acids. Germline V gene sequence: CDR1 MNHEY, CDR2 SVGAGI. Here the CDR3 reads CASNYKGAVGYEQYF. The CDR3 DNA is TGTGCCAGCAATTACAAGGGGGCGGTCGGCTACGAGCAGTACTTC.

Notes on this clonotype: Since a much larger clone is just one base distant, this may be a read error. The chain uses TRBV20-1 and TRBJ1-1; the D is unclear. Germline values: CDR1 DFQATT, CDR2 SNEGSKA (reference sequence). The CDR3 loop spans 11 amino acids. V gave up 2 bases and J gave up 9 bases, with 10 bases separating them. CDR3 sequence reads: CSARSLAKAFF. In DNA, the CDR3 is TGCAGTGCTAGAAGCCTGGCTAAAGCTTTCTTT.

The rearrangement joins TRBV29-1 to TRBJ1-4; D unclear. The V and J ends lost 5 bases and 5 bases respectively, with 9 bases between them. Germline V lookup: CDR1 SQVTM, CDR2 ANQGSEA. This CDR3 comprises 12 residues. The CDR3 here is CSVSVRNEKLFF. DNA for the CDR3: TGCAGCGTTTCTGTGAGGAATGAAAAACTGTTTTTT.

Many counts were recorded for this clonotype. The J gene is TRBJ1-4, the V gene TRBV7-2, with D perhaps matching TRBD1 (6 bases). V gave up 6 bases and J gave up 8 bases, with 22 bases separating them. The CDR3 is 16 residues long. CDR1 and CDR2 (germline): SGHTA, FQGNSA. The CDR3 loop reads CASSSPLSGVGEKLFF. The DNA for the CDR3 is TGTGCCAGCAGTAGTCCCCTCTCAGGGGTGGGAGAAAAACTGTTTTTT.

The chain combines TRBV29-1 with TRBJ1-1, with D maybe TRBD1 (5 bases). Deletions cut 4 bases from V and 11 bases from J, with 17 bases between. The CDR3 extends over 12 amino acids. Per the germline V gene, CDR1 is SQVTM and CDR2 is ANQGSEA. The CDR3 DNA reads TGCAGCGTTGCAACTCAGGGAAGCTTGGCTTTCTTT. Its protein product is CSVATQGSLAFF.

This clonotype was counted many times. The chain recombines TRBV15 with TRBJ2-7, with TRBD2 identical over 11 bases. The CDR3 loop spans 16 amino acids. The V and J ends lost 5 bases and 3 bases, in that order; junction bases with no gene match: 9. The germline CDR1 and CDR2 sequences are LNHNV and YYDKDF (reference sequence). The CDR3 here is CATSGSSGTSGYEQYF. In DNA, the CDR3 is TGTGCCACCAGCGGATCATCCGGGACTAGCGGCTACGAGCAGTACTTC.

This clonotype was observed a handful of times. The chain joins TRBV12-3 or TRBV12-4 to TRBJ2-7; tentative D call: TRBD1 (6 bases). The CDR3 totals 18 residues. V was pared by 5 bases and J by 1 base, with 24 bases between. CDR3 sequence reads: CASSRTLTTGSWSYEQYF. The CDR3 DNA follows: TGTGCCAGCAGTCGGACCTTGACGACAGGTTCTTGGTCCTACGAGCAGTACTTC.

This clonotype was recorded many times. Sequence at one end of the junction differs from germline and may be a read error. The CDR3 region is CASSDSNEQYF. Here the CDR3 DNA reads TGTGCCAGCAGTGACTCCAACGAGCAGTACTTC. The chain carries TRBV6-4 and TRBJ2-7; D unresolved. The germline CDR1 and CDR2 sequences are MRHNA and SNTAGT. The CDR3 runs to 11 residues.

This rearrangement joins TRBV11-2 to TRBJ2-2, with a weak D call TRBD1 (6 bases). Germline-derived CDR1 and CDR2 are SGHAT and FQNNGV. This CDR3 spans 17 amino acids. Trimming cost V 2 bases and J 4 bases, with 17 bases left between them. CDR3 nucleotide sequence: TGTGCCAGCAGCTTAACTCGGCGTTTGGGGGCCACCGGGGAGCTGTTTTTT. It specifies CASSLTRRLGATGELFF.

V usage is TRBV7-3 and J usage is TRBJ1-2; 9 bases map to TRBD1. The CDR3 contains 13 residues. Unmatched junction bases numbered 6, after V lost 5 bases and J lost 8 bases. CDR1 SGHTA and CDR2 FQGTGA come from the germline V gene. The chain's CDR3 is CASSEGTGTGYTF. The CDR3 region has the DNA TGTGCCAGCAGCGAGGGGACAGGGACAGGCTACACCTTC.